This T cell receptor beta chain was documented in a study of blood T cells in healthy people across ages. J was trimmed by 2 bases and V by 4 bases; bases with no gene match: 7. The CDR3 spans 16 residues. Germline assignment: CDR1 SGHVS and CDR2 FNYEAQ. A second PCR of about 6 to 12 cycles used a sample-barcoded 5' primer and a J-beta primer mix. TCRdb ran MiXCR on the 5' RACE reads and lists one entry per CDR3 protein. There are over 1,300,000 distinct CDR3 sequences in the sample; around 59% occur only once, and about 6.3% lies in the top ten. This TCR was sampled from a man aged 18-30 years in good health. The sequenced material came from blood. The chain employs TRBV7-6 and TRBJ2-1; the match to TRBD1 covers 8 bases. CDR3 DNA sequence: TGTGCCAGCAGCTGGGCAGGACAGGGAACCTACAATGAGCAGTTCTTC. It translates to CASSWAGQGTYNEQFF.